These T cell receptor beta chains were read from a single sample in a study of blood T cell repertoires in COVID-19. The method was immunoSEQ multiplex PCR; TCRdb's version includes in-frame clones alone and lacks a portion of them. The table lists 150,000 to 250,000 clones, about 85% of them singletons. The sequenced sample was PBMCs or T cells enriched from blood (not recorded which). All receptors derive from a woman in her twenties or thirties who had recovered from COVID-19. Both conserved end residues are part of each CDR3. Fields, in order: D gene, V gene, J gene, clone size, CDR3 protein, CDR3 DNA. A D gene is named only where the DNA matches it firmly. Only part of the rows carry a size: once, few, many, or a class if the clone is expanded.

D gene: -; V gene: TRBV20-1; J gene: TRBJ1-2; clone size: -; CDR3 protein: CSAREAYGYTF; CDR3 DNA: TGCAGTGCTAGAGAAGCATATGGCTACACCTTC
D gene: -; V gene: TRBV7-2; J gene: TRBJ2-3; clone size: once; CDR3 protein: CASSLLPMASSTDTQYF; CDR3 DNA: TGTGCCAGCAGCCTACTACCGATGGCTTCTAGCACAGATACGCAGTATTTT
D gene: -; V gene: TRBV13; J gene: TRBJ1-2; clone size: -; CDR3 protein: CASSYLGQKLYGYTF; CDR3 DNA: TGTGCCAGCAGCTATTTGGGGCAGAAGCTCTATGGCTACACCTTC
D gene: -; V gene: TRBV9; J gene: TRBJ1-1; clone size: -; CDR3 protein: CASSAVNTEAFF; CDR3 DNA: TGTGCCAGCAGCGCGGTAAACACTGAAGCTTTCTTT
D gene: TRBD2; V gene: TRBV6-5; J gene: TRBJ2-1; clone size: -; CDR3 protein: CASRRTSGPRKFF; CDR3 DNA: TGTGCCAGCAGGCGGACTAGCGGGCCAAGGAAGTTCTTC
D gene: TRBD1; V gene: TRBV6-5; J gene: TRBJ2-2; clone size: -; CDR3 protein: CASSKPGTDTGELFF; CDR3 DNA: TGTGCCAGCAGTAAACCCGGGACAGACACCGGGGAGCTGTTTTTT
D gene: -; V gene: TRBV3-1/TRBV3-2; J gene: TRBJ2-7; clone size: -; CDR3 protein: CASSQELQPYEQYF; CDR3 DNA: TGTGCCAGCAGCCAAGAATTACAGCCCTACGAGCAGTACTTC
D gene: -; V gene: TRBV15; J gene: TRBJ2-5; clone size: few; CDR3 protein: CATSRLEGQETQYF; CDR3 DNA: TGTGCCACCAGCCGCCTCGAGGGCCAAGAGACCCAGTACTTC
D gene: -; V gene: TRBV18; J gene: TRBJ1-3; clone size: -; CDR3 protein: CASSRGGPSSGNTIYF; CDR3 DNA: TGTGCCAGCTCAAGGGGAGGGCCGAGCTCTGGAAACACCATATATTTT
D gene: -; V gene: TRBV28; J gene: TRBJ1-5; clone size: -; CDR3 protein: CASSKRQERQPQHF; CDR3 DNA: TGTGCCAGCAGTAAAAGACAGGAGCGTCAGCCCCAGCATTTT
D gene: -; V gene: TRBV4-3; J gene: TRBJ1-4; clone size: -; CDR3 protein: CASSTTGTYPGKLFF; CDR3 DNA: TGCGCCAGCAGTACTACAGGGACCTATCCAGGAAAACTGTTTTTT
D gene: TRBD2; V gene: TRBV2; J gene: TRBJ2-7; clone size: -; CDR3 protein: CASSPGLAATYEQYF; CDR3 DNA: TGTGCCAGCAGCCCGGGACTAGCGGCGACATACGAGCAGTACTTC
D gene: -; V gene: TRBV7-2; J gene: TRBJ2-7; clone size: -; CDR3 protein: CASSPRGISYEQYF; CDR3 DNA: TGTGCCAGCAGCCCACGGGGGATCTCCTACGAGCAGTACTTC
D gene: TRBD1; V gene: TRBV10-3; J gene: TRBJ1-2; clone size: few; CDR3 protein: CAITFGTGDYGYTF; CDR3 DNA: TGTGCCATCACTTTCGGGACAGGCGACTATGGCTACACCTTC
D gene: TRBD2; V gene: TRBV11-2; J gene: TRBJ2-3; clone size: -; CDR3 protein: CASCSASGGLTDTQYF; CDR3 DNA: TGTGCCAGCTGCTCCGCTAGCGGGGGCCTCACAGATACGCAGTATTTT
D gene: TRBD1; V gene: TRBV5-1; J gene: TRBJ2-1; clone size: -; CDR3 protein: CASSLERDRGFYNEQFF; CDR3 DNA: TGCGCCAGCAGCTTGGAACGCGACAGGGGGTTTTACAATGAGCAGTTCTTC
D gene: TRBD2; V gene: TRBV5-1; J gene: TRBJ2-2; clone size: -; CDR3 protein: CASRPELAGVAGELFF; CDR3 DNA: TGCGCCAGCAGACCTGAACTAGCGGGAGTCGCCGGGGAGCTGTTTTTT
D gene: TRBD1; V gene: TRBV11-2; J gene: TRBJ1-4; clone size: -; CDR3 protein: CASSPWPGQGEKLFF; CDR3 DNA: TGTGCCAGCAGCCCATGGCCGGGACAGGGTGAAAAACTGTTTTTT
D gene: -; V gene: TRBV4-3; J gene: TRBJ1-2; clone size: once; CDR3 protein: CASSQAGGDSYGYTF; CDR3 DNA: TGCGCCAGCAGCCAAGCCGGGGGGGATTCCTATGGCTACACCTTC
D gene: -; V gene: TRBV13; J gene: TRBJ1-1; clone size: once; CDR3 protein: CASSPRAVTEAFF; CDR3 DNA: TGTGCCAGCAGCCCCCGCGCGGTTACTGAAGCTTTCTTT
D gene: TRBD1; V gene: TRBV6-1; J gene: TRBJ2-2; clone size: -; CDR3 protein: CASSEIGQGFTGELFF; CDR3 DNA: TGTGCCAGCAGTGAAATAGGACAGGGGTTCACCGGGGAGCTGTTTTTT
D gene: -; V gene: TRBV19; J gene: TRBJ1-1; clone size: -; CDR3 protein: CASSTGGEVAFF; CDR3 DNA: TGTGCCAGTAGTACCGGGGGGGAGGTAGCTTTCTTT
D gene: TRBD2; V gene: TRBV7-8; J gene: TRBJ2-1; clone size: -; CDR3 protein: CASSPLAGADNEQFF; CDR3 DNA: TGTGCCAGCAGCCCCCTAGCGGGAGCTGACAATGAGCAGTTCTTC
D gene: -; V gene: TRBV11-2; J gene: TRBJ2-1; clone size: -; CDR3 protein: CASSYQGNEQFF; CDR3 DNA: TGTGCCAGCAGCTACCAGGGGAATGAGCAGTTCTTC
D gene: -; V gene: TRBV7-3; J gene: TRBJ2-5; clone size: -; CDR3 protein: CASSLDSNQETQYF; CDR3 DNA: TGTGCCAGCAGCTTAGACAGTAACCAAGAGACCCAGTACTTC
D gene: -; V gene: TRBV27; J gene: TRBJ1-1; clone size: -; CDR3 protein: CASSYRPGVGTEAFF; CDR3 DNA: TGTGCCAGCAGTTATAGGCCGGGGGTAGGCACTGAAGCTTTCTTT
D gene: -; V gene: TRBV4-1; J gene: TRBJ1-5; clone size: few; CDR3 protein: CASSQGSQPQHF; CDR3 DNA: TGCGCCAGCAGCCAAGGTAGCCAGCCCCAGCATTTT
D gene: TRBD1; V gene: TRBV7-7; J gene: TRBJ1-4; clone size: -; CDR3 protein: CASSAKQGEKLFF; CDR3 DNA: TGTGCTAGCAGCGCGAAACAGGGGGAAAAACTGTTTTTT
D gene: TRBD2; V gene: TRBV19; J gene: TRBJ2-3; clone size: once; CDR3 protein: CASRRLAGGTDTQYF; CDR3 DNA: TGTGCCAGTAGGCGACTAGCGGGTGGCACAGATACGCAGTATTTT
D gene: -; V gene: TRBV12-5; J gene: TRBJ1-1; clone size: -; CDR3 protein: CASGLPATGTLNTEAFF; CDR3 DNA: TGTGCTAGTGGTTTGCCAGCTACCGGGACATTGAACACTGAAGCTTTCTTT
D gene: TRBD1; V gene: TRBV19; J gene: TRBJ1-4; clone size: -; CDR3 protein: CASSTYRGTNEKLFF; CDR3 DNA: TGTGCCAGTAGTACCTACAGGGGAACTAATGAAAAACTGTTTTTT
D gene: TRBD2; V gene: TRBV9; J gene: TRBJ2-7; clone size: -; CDR3 protein: CASSASGAFVYEQYF; CDR3 DNA: TGTGCCAGCAGCGCCAGCGGGGCCTTCGTCTACGAGCAGTACTTC
D gene: -; V gene: TRBV7-2; J gene: TRBJ1-1; clone size: -; CDR3 protein: CASSPNLLSTEAFF; CDR3 DNA: TGTGCCAGCAGCCCAAATCTGCTCAGCACTGAAGCTTTCTTT
D gene: TRBD1; V gene: TRBV6-6; J gene: TRBJ1-6; clone size: -; CDR3 protein: CASSRDRGNSPLHF; CDR3 DNA: TGTGCCAGCAGCCGGGACAGGGGGAATTCACCCCTCCACTTT
D gene: TRBD1; V gene: TRBV6-6; J gene: TRBJ1-1; clone size: -; CDR3 protein: CASRSQGGNTEAFF; CDR3 DNA: TGTGCCAGCAGATCCCAGGGGGGGAACACTGAAGCTTTCTTT
D gene: TRBD2; V gene: TRBV6-5; J gene: TRBJ2-5; clone size: -; CDR3 protein: CASSYSTAGEETQYF; CDR3 DNA: TGTGCCAGCAGTTACTCAACAGCGGGGGAGGAGACCCAGTACTTC
D gene: -; V gene: TRBV7-2; J gene: TRBJ1-2; clone size: -; CDR3 protein: CASSLELVAPYGYTF; CDR3 DNA: TGTGCCAGCAGCTTAGAGCTCGTAGCGCCATATGGCTACACCTTC
D gene: TRBD2; V gene: TRBV7-8; J gene: TRBJ2-5; clone size: -; CDR3 protein: CASSLVSGRALSETQYF; CDR3 DNA: TGTGCCAGCAGCTTAGTTTCCGGGAGGGCCCTCAGTGAGACCCAGTACTTC
D gene: TRBD2; V gene: TRBV2; J gene: TRBJ2-1; clone size: once; CDR3 protein: CASRPGLAGAGSQFF; CDR3 DNA: TGTGCCAGCAGGCCGGGACTAGCGGGAGCAGGTTCGCAGTTCTTC
D gene: -; V gene: TRBV7-9; J gene: TRBJ1-1; clone size: few; CDR3 protein: CASSLQNTEAFF; CDR3 DNA: TGTGCCAGCAGCTTACAGAACACTGAAGCTTTCTTT
D gene: -; V gene: TRBV14; J gene: TRBJ2-7; clone size: -; CDR3 protein: CASSQAGALEQYF; CDR3 DNA: TGTGCCAGCAGCCAAGCAGGGGCCCTCGAGCAGTACTTC
D gene: -; V gene: TRBV19; J gene: TRBJ2-7; clone size: -; CDR3 protein: CASRPRAGVSYEQYF; CDR3 DNA: TGTGCCAGTAGACCGAGAGCGGGCGTCTCCTACGAGCAGTACTTC
D gene: TRBD2; V gene: TRBV3-1/TRBV3-2; J gene: TRBJ2-5; clone size: -; CDR3 protein: CASSQDTSGGPETQYF; CDR3 DNA: TGTGCCAGCAGCCAAGATACCAGCGGGGGCCCGGAGACCCAGTACTTC